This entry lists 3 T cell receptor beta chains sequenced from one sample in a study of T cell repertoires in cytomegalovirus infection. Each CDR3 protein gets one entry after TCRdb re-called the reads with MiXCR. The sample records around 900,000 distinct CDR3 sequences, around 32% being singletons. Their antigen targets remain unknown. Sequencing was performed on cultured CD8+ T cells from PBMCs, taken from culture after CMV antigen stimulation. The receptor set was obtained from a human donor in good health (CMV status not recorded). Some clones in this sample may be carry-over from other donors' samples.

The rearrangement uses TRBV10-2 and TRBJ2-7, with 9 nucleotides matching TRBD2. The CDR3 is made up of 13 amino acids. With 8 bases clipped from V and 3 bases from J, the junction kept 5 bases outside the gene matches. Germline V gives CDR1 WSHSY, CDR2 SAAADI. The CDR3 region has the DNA TGCGCCAGCTTAGCGGGGGAGCACTACGAGCAGTACTTC. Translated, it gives CASLAGEHYEQYF.

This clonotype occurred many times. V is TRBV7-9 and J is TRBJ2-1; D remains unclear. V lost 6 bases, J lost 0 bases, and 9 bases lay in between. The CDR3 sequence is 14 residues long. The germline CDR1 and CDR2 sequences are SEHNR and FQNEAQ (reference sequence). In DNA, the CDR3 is TGTGCCAGCAGGGACCCCAGCTCCTACAATGAGCAGTTCTTC. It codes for CASRDPSSYNEQFF.

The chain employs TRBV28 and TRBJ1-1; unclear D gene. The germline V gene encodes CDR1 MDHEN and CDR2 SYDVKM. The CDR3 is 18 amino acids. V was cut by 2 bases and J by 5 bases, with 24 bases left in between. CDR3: CASSLSSERISPRTEAFF. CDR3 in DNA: TGTGCCAGCAGTTTAAGCTCGGAAAGGATCAGCCCGAGGACTGAAGCTTTCTTT. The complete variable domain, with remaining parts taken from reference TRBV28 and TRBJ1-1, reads DVKVTQSSRYLVKRTGEKVFLECVQDMDHENMFWYRQDPGLGLRLIYFSYDVKMKEKGDIPEGYSVSREKKERFSLILESASTNQTSMYLCASSLSSERISPRTEAFFGQGTRLTVV.